The T cell receptor (beta chain) under discussion was sequenced for a study of CD8 T cells in ankylosing spondylitis. The germline CDR1 and CDR2 sequences are SGHDN and FVKESK. The trim removed 3 bases at V and 4 bases at J, leaving 11 bases unmatched. This CDR3 region has 16 residues. As concerns this clonotype: Its antigen is unidentified.

Study-level points and caveats: Certain motif variants had earlier appeared in reactive arthritis synovial fluid and blood.

5'-RACE, quantitative and with molecular barcodes, yielded the TCR beta libraries. TCRdb independently ran MiXCR on the 5' RACE reads; one entry per CDR3 protein. Here the sample spans around 330,000 distinct CDR3 sequences, approximately 10% being singletons. Input material: blood, either unsorted or a sorted T cell fraction (not recorded which). The chain is built from TRBV14 and TRBJ1-2, with TRBD1 identical over 7 bases. This receptor was obtained from a female donor with ankylosing spondylitis or in good health (not recorded which). The CDR3: CASSQAGGARPYGYTF. In nucleotides, the CDR3 is TGTGCCAGCAGCCAGGCAGGGGGGGCTCGGCCCTATGGCTACACCTTC.